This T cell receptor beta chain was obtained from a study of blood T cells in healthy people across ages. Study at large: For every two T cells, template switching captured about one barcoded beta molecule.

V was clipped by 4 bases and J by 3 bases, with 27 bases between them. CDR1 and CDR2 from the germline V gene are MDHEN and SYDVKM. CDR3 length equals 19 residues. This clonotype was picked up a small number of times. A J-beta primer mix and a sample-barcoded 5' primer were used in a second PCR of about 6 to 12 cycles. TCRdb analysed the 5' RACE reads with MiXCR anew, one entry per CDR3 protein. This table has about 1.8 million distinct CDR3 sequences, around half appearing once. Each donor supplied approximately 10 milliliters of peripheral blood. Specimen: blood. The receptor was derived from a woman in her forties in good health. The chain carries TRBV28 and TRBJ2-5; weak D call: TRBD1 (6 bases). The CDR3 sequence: CASSSNPYRDGAIEETQYF. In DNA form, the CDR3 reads TGTGCCAGCAGTTCGAACCCTTACAGGGACGGTGCGATCGAAGAGACCCAGTACTTC.